The 14 T cell receptor beta chains below come from one sample, sequenced in a study of T cell repertoires in cytomegalovirus infection. One entry per CDR3 protein, called by TCRdb with MiXCR from the reads. The sample records about 450,000 distinct CDR3 sequences, roughly 31% being singletons. Sequences were obtained from PBMCs. All receptors come from a human donor in good health (CMV status not recorded). Some clones in this sample may be carry-over from other donors' samples.

This clonotype has more than one count but fewer than ten. The chain links TRBV6-1 to TRBJ2-5, with TRBD2 identical over 8 bases. The germline V gene has CDR1 MNHNS and CDR2 SASEGT. There are 14 residues in the CDR3. With 5 bases clipped from V and 5 bases from J, the junction kept 7 bases outside the gene matches. The DNA of the CDR3 is TGTGCCAGCAGTAAGCGGGGGCTATCGGAGACCCAGTACTTC. Translating it yields CASSKRGLSETQYF.

This clonotype was observed a handful of times. The CDR3 protein is CASSFDGNSPLHF. CDR3 sequence (DNA): TGTGCCAGCAGTTTCGACGGGAATTCACCCCTCCACTTT. V usage is TRBV2 and J usage is TRBJ1-6; D unresolved. Germline V CDR1 and CDR2: SNHLY, FYNNEI. The CDR3 runs to 13 residues. Trimming shortened V by 5 bases and J by 7 bases, and 9 bases separated the two germline ends.

The genes are TRBV4-1 and TRBJ2-7, with 8 bases lining up with TRBD1. V lost 0 bases and J lost 4; bases outside the gene matches: 8. CDR1 is MGHRA and CDR2 is YSYEKL in the germline V gene. CDR3 length: 16 residues. In nucleotides, the CDR3 is TGCGCCAGCAGCCAAGAAGGACAGGGTGTGGAATACGAGCAGTACTTC. Residues: CASSQEGQGVEYEQYF.

This clonotype appeared once. This may be a read error, as it is one base from a much larger clone. It is likely a read error, because the conserved phenylalanine at the end of the CDR3 is missing. The chain couples TRBV4-3 to TRBJ2-7, with D possibly being TRBD1 (7 bases). Looked up from germline, CDR1 is LGHNA and CDR2 is YSLEER. Trimming left V 4 bases short and J 2 bases short, with 12 bases between. The CDR3 sequence is 14 residues long. CDR3 residues: CASSRGTDAYEQYL. CDR3 sequence (DNA): TGCGCCAGCAGCCGCGGGACAGACGCCTACGAGCAGTACTTA.

The chain recombines TRBV2 with TRBJ1-6, with D possibly being TRBD1 (6 bases). V gave up 6 bases and J gave up 8 bases, with 17 bases separating them. Germline CDR1 reads SNHLY; CDR2 reads FYNNEI. The CDR3 has 15 residues. The CDR3 sequence: CASRTDRGGDSPLHF. DNA for the CDR3: TGTGCCAGCAGGACGGACAGAGGCGGAGATTCACCCCTCCACTTT.

This clonotype has only a few counts. The chain employs TRBV29-1 and TRBJ1-2, with D maybe TRBD1 (6 bases). The CDR3 has 13 amino acids. The V gene lost 7 bases and the J gene lost 4 bases, with 16 bases spanning the gap. The germline CDR1 and CDR2 sequences are SQVTM and ANQGSEA. CDR3 region: CSAGQGGPYGYTF. CDR3 bases: TGCAGCGCTGGACAAGGGGGACCCTATGGCTACACCTTC.

This clonotype was seen a handful of times. The chain couples TRBV5-1 to TRBJ1-2, with D tentatively TRBD1 (6 bases). V was pared by 3 bases and J by 2 bases, with 14 bases between. The CDR3 has 15 amino acids. Germline V gene lookup returns CDR1 SGHRS and CDR2 YFSETQ. The CDR3 DNA follows: TGCGCCAGCAGCTCGTTCATCGGACAGAACTATGGCTACACCTTC. Its translation is CASSSFIGQNYGYTF. The full variable domain, in which reference TRBV5-1 and TRBJ1-2 provide the parts outside the CDR3, is KAGVTQTPRYLIKTRGQQVTLSCSPISGHRSVSWYQQTPGQGLQFLFEYFSETQRNKGNFPGRFSGRQFSNSRSEMNVSTLELGDSALYLCASSSFIGQNYGYTFGSGTRLTVV.

The chain links TRBV5-4 to TRBJ2-5; tentatively, D is TRBD1 or TRBD2 (5 bases each). The CDR3 is made up of 15 amino acids. Trimming pared 4 bases from V and 1 base from J, leaving 14 bases between. Germline loops: CDR1 SGHNT, CDR2 YYREEE (reference sequence). CDR3 bases: TGTGCCAGCAGCCCCGGAGGTGGGGGCCAAGAGACCCAGTACTTC. Translation gives CASSPGGGGQETQYF.

This clonotype was recorded at least ten times. The chain links TRBV28 to TRBJ1-2, with 8 bases matching TRBD1. V shed 7 bases, J shed 4 bases, and the junction held 11 bases outside the gene matches. The CDR3 runs 15 residues. Per the germline V gene, CDR1 is MDHEN and CDR2 is SYDVKM. CDR3 protein: CASKAQGGDGYGYTF. In nucleotides, the CDR3 is TGTGCCAGCAAGGCACAGGGGGGAGATGGCTATGGCTACACCTTC.

This clonotype was seen many times. The DNA of the CDR3 is TGTGCCAGCAGTTTTGACGTGGGGGATACGCAGTATTTT. The encoded protein is CASSFDVGDTQYF. The chain is built from TRBV27 and TRBJ2-3; D is undetermined. The germline V gene encodes CDR1 MNHEY and CDR2 SMNVEV (reference sequence). V lost 3 bases and J lost 6, with 10 bases in between. The CDR3 spans 13 residues.

Turning to this clonotype: At one boundary the junction diverges from the germline segment, which might be a read error. V usage is TRBV7-9 and J usage is TRBJ1-1; 11 nucleotides line up with TRBD1. The CDR3 totals 14 residues. Germline V lookup: CDR1 SEHNR, CDR2 FQNEAQ (reference sequence). CDR3 amino acids: CAISFSDRGREAFF. The CDR3 DNA sequence: TGTGCCATCAGCTTCTCGGACAGGGGGCGAGAAGCTTTCTTT.

The genes are TRBV7-9 and TRBJ2-7; D possibly uses TRBD1 or TRBD2 (5 bases each). CDR1 is SEHNR and CDR2 is FQNEAQ in the germline V gene (reference sequence). The CDR3 is made up of 13 amino acids. Trimming cost V 8 bases and J 4 bases, with 15 bases left between them. The CDR3 DNA is TGTGCCAGCGCTACTGGTGGGGGTTACGAGCAGTACTTC. Translated, it gives CASATGGGYEQYF. The variable domain in full, completed from reference TRBV7-9 and TRBJ2-7, reads DTGVSQNPRHKITKRGQNVTFRCDPISEHNRLYWYRQTLGQGPEFLTYFQNEAQLEKSRLLSDRFSAERPKGSFSTLEIQRTEQGDSAMYLCASATGGGYEQYFGPGTRLTVT.

As regards this clonotype: A clone one base away is much larger, so this may be a read error. The CDR3 end shows no conserved phenylalanine or tryptophan, and so a read error is likely. The V gene is TRBV6-5, the J gene TRBJ1-1; maybe TRBD1 (5 bases). Between the trimmed V and J ends, which lost 5 bases and 1 base, there was a span of 14 bases. Per the germline V gene, CDR1 is MNHEY and CDR2 is SVGAGI. The CDR3 has 15 amino acids. The CDR3, as DNA: TGTGCCAGCAGTATCGGTTGGAGGGGGAACACTGAAGCTTTCTTG. It is translated as CASSIGWRGNTEAFL.

V and J are TRBV15 and TRBJ2-7; D may be TRBD2 (6 bases). CDR3 length equals 14 residues. V was cut by 0 bases and J by 8 bases, with 14 bases left in between. CDR1 and CDR2 (germline): LNHNV, YYDKDF (reference sequence). The CDR3 loop is CATSREGGADKQYF. The CDR3 nucleotides are TGTGCCACCAGCAGAGAGGGAGGTGCGGACAAGCAGTACTTC.